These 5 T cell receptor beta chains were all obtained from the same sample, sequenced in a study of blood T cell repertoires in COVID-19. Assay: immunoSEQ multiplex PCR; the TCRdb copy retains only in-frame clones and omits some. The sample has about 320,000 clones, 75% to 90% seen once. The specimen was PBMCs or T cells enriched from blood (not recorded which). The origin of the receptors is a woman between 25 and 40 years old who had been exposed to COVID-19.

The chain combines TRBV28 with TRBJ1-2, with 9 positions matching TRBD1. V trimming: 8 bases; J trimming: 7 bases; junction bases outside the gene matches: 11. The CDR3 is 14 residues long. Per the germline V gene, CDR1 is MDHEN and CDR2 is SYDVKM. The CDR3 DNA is TGTGCCAGCGGACCGGGACAGGGATCTACTGGCTACACCTTC. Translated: CASGPGQGSTGYTF.

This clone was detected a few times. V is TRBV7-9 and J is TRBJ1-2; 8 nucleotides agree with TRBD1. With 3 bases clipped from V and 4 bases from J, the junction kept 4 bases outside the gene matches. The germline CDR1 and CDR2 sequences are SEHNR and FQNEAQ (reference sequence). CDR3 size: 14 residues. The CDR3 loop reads CASSLTDRAYGYTF. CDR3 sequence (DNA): TGTGCCAGCAGCTTGACGGACAGGGCCTATGGCTACACCTTC.

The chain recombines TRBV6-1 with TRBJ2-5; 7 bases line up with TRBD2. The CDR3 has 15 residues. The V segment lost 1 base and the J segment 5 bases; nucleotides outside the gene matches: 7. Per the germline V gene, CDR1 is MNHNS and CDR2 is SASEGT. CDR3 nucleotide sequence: TGTGCCAGCAGTGAAGTGGGGGGGATGGGGGAGACCCAGTACTTC. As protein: CASSEVGGMGETQYF.

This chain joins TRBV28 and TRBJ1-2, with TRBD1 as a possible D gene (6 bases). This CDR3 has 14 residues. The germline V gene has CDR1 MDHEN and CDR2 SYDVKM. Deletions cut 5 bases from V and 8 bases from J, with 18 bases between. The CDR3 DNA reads TGTGCCAGCAGTGAGGGAGTGAAGGGGGTCGGCTACACCTTC. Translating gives CASSEGVKGVGYTF.

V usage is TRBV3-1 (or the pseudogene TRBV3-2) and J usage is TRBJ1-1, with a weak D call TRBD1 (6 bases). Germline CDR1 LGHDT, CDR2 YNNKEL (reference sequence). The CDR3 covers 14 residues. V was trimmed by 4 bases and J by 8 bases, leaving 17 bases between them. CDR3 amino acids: CASSLGRRGGEAFF. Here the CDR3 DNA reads TGTGCCAGCAGCCTGGGACGGAGAGGGGGAGAAGCTTTCTTT.